A selection of T cell receptor beta chains follows, all from one sample in a study of OX40 agonist ivuxolimab in advanced cancers. The protocol was immunoSEQ multiplex PCR, while the TCRdb copy is restricted to in-frame clones and leaves out a portion. This sample has 85,000 to 90,000 clones; approximately 85% occur once, and the top ten carry approximately 0.22%. The sample in question was CD4+ or CD8+ T cells sorted from blood, obtained in a trial of the OX40 agonist ivuxolimab. The receptors originated from an adult with an advanced solid tumor such as melanoma, head and neck, liver or kidney cancer. Each CDR3 is given with its conserved first and last residue. The order of the fields is D gene, clone size, V gene, J gene, CDR3 DNA, CDR3 protein. The D gene is left open where the match is weak. A clone size is listed for some rows: how often the clone was seen (once, few, many), or a class if it is expanded.

>TRBD1|.|TRBV7-3|TRBJ1-6
TGTGCCAGCAGCTTCTCCGGGACAGGGGAATTTCCCCTCCACTTT
CASSFSGTGEFPLHF
>.|.|TRBV6-5|TRBJ1-2
TGTGCCAGCAGTTACTCGGCAGGCCCCACTAACTATGGCTACACCTTC
CASSYSAGPTNYGYTF
>.|.|TRBV30|TRBJ1-2
TGTGCCTGGAGCCCGGGGCGCGGTCGTGGCTACACCTTC
CAWSPGRGRGYTF
>.|.|TRBV7-9|TRBJ1-1
TGTGCCAGCAGTTCACATATTACGGCAGTGAACACTGAAGCTTTCTTT
CASSSHITAVNTEAFF
>.|.|TRBV19|TRBJ1-4
TGTGCCAGCCACCGCTCTAATAATGAAAAACTGTTTTTT
CASHRSNNEKLFF
>TRBD1|.|TRBV7-3|TRBJ1-1
TGTGCCAGCACCTCTCAAGGGACAGCTACTGAAGCTTTCTTT
CASTSQGTATEAFF
>TRBD2|.|TRBV5-1|TRBJ2-5
TGCGCCAGCAGAGTTAGCGGGGCTTTGGAGACCCAGTACTTC
CASRVSGALETQYF
>.|.|TRBV11-2|TRBJ2-5
TGTGCCAGCAGCTTAGGGCGGGGCGGGGAGACCCAGTACTTC
CASSLGRGGETQYF
>.|.|TRBV4-3|TRBJ1-1
TGCGCCAGCAGCCAAGATTATAGGGGGAACACTGAAGCTTTCTTT
CASSQDYRGNTEAFF
>.|.|TRBV11-2|TRBJ1-3
TGTGCCAGCAGCTTTGGTTCCTCTGGAAACACCATATATTTT
CASSFGSSGNTIYF
>.|once|TRBV6-1|TRBJ1-5
TGTGCCAGCGATTCCAGGACGAATAGCAATCAGCCCCAGCATTTT
CASDSRTNSNQPQHF
>.|.|TRBV4-1|TRBJ1-2
TGCGCCAGCAGCCAAGGGTCGTCCGGAGGGCGAGGGTATGGCTACACCTTC
CASSQGSSGGRGYGYTF
>.|.|TRBV6-5|TRBJ1-2
TGTGCCAGCAGTTACCTGGAGGCCCTACGTCAAGAGGGCTACACCTTC
CASSYLEALRQEGYTF
>.|.|TRBV5-1|TRBJ1-1
TGCGCCAGCAGCTTAGGTAGTTGGGTTATGAACACTGAAGCTTTCTTT
CASSLGSWVMNTEAFF
>.|.|TRBV9|TRBJ1-1
TGTGCCAGCAGCGTACGGGGGGTGGCCACTGAAGCTTTCTTT
CASSVRGVATEAFF
>TRBD2|.|TRBV7-2|TRBJ2-3
TGTGCCAGCAGCCAAGGTGGCGGGAGTCCGGGAGATACGCAGTATTTT
CASSQGGGSPGDTQYF
>.|.|TRBV18|TRBJ1-5
TGTGCCAGCTCACCACTTCAGGCTAATCAGCCCCAGCATTTT
CASSPLQANQPQHF
>.|.|TRBV25-1|TRBJ1-1
TGTGCCAGCAGTGGAATAAACACTGAAGCTTTCTTT
CASSGINTEAFF
>.|few|TRBV10-3|TRBJ2-7
TGTGCCAGCAAACTCGGCCCCTACGAGCAGTACTTC
CASKLGPYEQYF
>TRBD1|.|TRBV27|TRBJ2-6
TGTGCCAGCAGTTCAGGGGGCTGGGCCAACGTCCTGACTTTC
CASSSGGWANVLTF
>TRBD1|.|TRBV27|TRBJ1-2
TGTGCCAGCAGTCGACAGGGGTTAAACTATGGCTACACCTTC
CASSRQGLNYGYTF
>TRBD2|.|TRBV10-3|TRBJ2-5
TGTGCCATCAGTGAAGGAAGCGGGGCCCAAGAGACCCAGTACTTC
CAISEGSGAQETQYF
>.|.|TRBV15|TRBJ2-3
TGTGCCACCAGCAGAGTGTCTGGGGATACGCAGTATTTT
CATSRVSGDTQYF
>TRBD2|once|TRBV28|TRBJ2-3
TGTGCCAGCAGTTCCCGACTAGCGGGAGACGCAGATACGCAGTATTTT
CASSSRLAGDADTQYF
>.|.|TRBV5-1|TRBJ2-5
TGTGCCAGCAGCGCAGAGACCGGATACCAAGAGACCCAGTACTTC
CASSAETGYQETQYF
>.|.|TRBV9|TRBJ2-2
TGTGCCAGCAGCGTAGAGCCCGGGGCCGGGGAGCTGTTTTTT
CASSVEPGAGELFF
>.|.|TRBV10-3|TRBJ2-7
TGTGCCATCAGTGCCAAAGGTTCCTACGAGCAGTACTTC
CAISAKGSYEQYF
>TRBD1|.|TRBV7-9|TRBJ1-2
TGTGCCAGCAGCTTAGGACAGGGGTTCTATGGCTACACCTTC
CASSLGQGFYGYTF
>.|.|TRBV4-3|TRBJ1-6
TGCGCCAGCAGCCAAGATGCCGCAGGGTATGGATCACCCCTCCACTTT
CASSQDAAGYGSPLHF
>TRBD1|few|TRBV19|TRBJ1-1
TGTGCCAGTAGTTCTTCGACAGGGGGCGCGAACACTGAAGCTTTCTTT
CASSSSTGGANTEAFF
>TRBD1|.|TRBV5-1|TRBJ2-3
TGCGCCAGCAGGAGCCAGGGGGCATCAGATACGCAGTATTTT
CASRSQGASDTQYF
>TRBD1|.|TRBV10-2|TRBJ1-6
TGCGCCAGCAGGCCCGGGACAGGGGCGGCCATTAGGAATTCACCCCTCCACTTT
CASRPGTGAAIRNSPLHF
>.|.|TRBV5-6|TRBJ2-1
TGTGCCAGCAGCTTTGGGGGCCTTCGGGGCAATGAGCAGTTCTTC
CASSFGGLRGNEQFF
>.|.|TRBV5-1|TRBJ1-1
TGCGCCAGCAGCTTGGGGGTCTTGGGCACTGAAGCTTTCTTT
CASSLGVLGTEAFF
>.|.|TRBV18|TRBJ2-1
TGTGCCAGCTCATGGGGATTGAACAATGAGCAGTTCTTC
CASSWGLNNEQFF
>TRBD2|.|TRBV27|TRBJ2-2
TGTGCCAGCTTCCCATTACAGGCGGGAGGGGCCGGGGAGCTGTTTTTT
CASFPLQAGGAGELFF
>.|.|TRBV28|TRBJ2-1
TGTGCCAGCAGTTCAGGGAAAGACAATGAGCAGTTCTTC
CASSSGKDNEQFF
>TRBD1|.|TRBV11-2|TRBJ1-2
TGTGCCAGCAGCCCTTCGGACAGGCTCGTCGGCTATGGCTACACCTTC
CASSPSDRLVGYGYTF
>.|.|TRBV6-5|TRBJ1-6
TGTGCCAGCAGGGGAGGGATTAATTCACCCCTCCACTTT
CASRGGINSPLHF
>.|.|TRBV28|TRBJ1-1
TGTGCCAGCAGGGTGACAGCAAACACTGAAGCTTTCTTT
CASRVTANTEAFF
>.|.|TRBV5-5|TRBJ2-5
TGTGCCAGCAGCTTGGGGGTCGAGACCCAGTACTTC
CASSLGVETQYF